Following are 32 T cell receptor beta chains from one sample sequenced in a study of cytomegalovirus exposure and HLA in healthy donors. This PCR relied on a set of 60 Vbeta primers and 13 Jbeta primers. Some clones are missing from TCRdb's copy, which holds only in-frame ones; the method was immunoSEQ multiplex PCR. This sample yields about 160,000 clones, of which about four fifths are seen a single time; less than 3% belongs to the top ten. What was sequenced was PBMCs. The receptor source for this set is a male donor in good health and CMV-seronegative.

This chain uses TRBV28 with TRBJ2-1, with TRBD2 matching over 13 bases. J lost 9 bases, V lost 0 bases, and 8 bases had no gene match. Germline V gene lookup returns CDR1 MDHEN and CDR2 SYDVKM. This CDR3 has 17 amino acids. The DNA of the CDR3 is TGTGCCAGCAGTTTATGGGCCGGGACTAGCGGGGTTGGTGAGCAGTTCTTC. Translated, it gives CASSLWAGTSGVGEQFF.

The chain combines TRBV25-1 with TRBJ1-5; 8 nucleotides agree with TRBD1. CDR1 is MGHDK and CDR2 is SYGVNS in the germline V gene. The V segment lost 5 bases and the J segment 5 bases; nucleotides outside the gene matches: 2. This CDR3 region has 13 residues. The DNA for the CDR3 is TGTGCCAGCAGTTCAGGGGGCCATCAGCCCCAGCATTTT. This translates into CASSSGGHQPQHF. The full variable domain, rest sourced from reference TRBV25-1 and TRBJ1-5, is EADIYQTPRYLVIGTGKKITLECSQTMGHDKMYWYQQDPGMELHLIHYSYGVNSTEKGDLSSESTVSRIRTEHFPLTLESARPSHTSQYLCASSSGGHQPQHFGDGTRLSIL.

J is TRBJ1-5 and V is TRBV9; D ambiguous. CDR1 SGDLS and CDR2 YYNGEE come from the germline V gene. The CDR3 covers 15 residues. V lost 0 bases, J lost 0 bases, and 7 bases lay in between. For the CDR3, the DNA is TGTGCCAGCAGCGTAGACGCGTATAGCAATCAGCCCCAGCATTTT. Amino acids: CASSVDAYSNQPQHF.

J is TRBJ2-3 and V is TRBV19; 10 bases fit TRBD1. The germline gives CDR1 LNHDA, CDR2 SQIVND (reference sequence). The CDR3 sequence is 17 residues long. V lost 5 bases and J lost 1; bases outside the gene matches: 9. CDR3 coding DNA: TGTGCCAGTAGTCATCTCCGGGACAGGGGTGGCACAGATACGCAGTATTTT. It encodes CASSHLRDRGGTDTQYF.

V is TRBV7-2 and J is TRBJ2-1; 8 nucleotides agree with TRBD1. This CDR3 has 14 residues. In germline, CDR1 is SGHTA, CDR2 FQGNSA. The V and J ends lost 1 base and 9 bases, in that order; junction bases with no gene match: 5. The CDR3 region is CASSLVPGGGEQFF. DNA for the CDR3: TGTGCCAGCAGCTTAGTGCCAGGGGGCGGTGAGCAGTTCTTC.

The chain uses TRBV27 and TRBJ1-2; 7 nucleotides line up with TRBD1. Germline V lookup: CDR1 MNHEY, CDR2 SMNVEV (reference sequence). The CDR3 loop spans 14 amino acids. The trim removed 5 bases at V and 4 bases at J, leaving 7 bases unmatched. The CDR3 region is CASSNTGQTYGYTF. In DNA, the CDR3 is TGTGCCAGCAGTAATACGGGACAGACCTATGGCTACACCTTC.

CDR3 residues: CASRGYTGQSYEQYF. The CDR3 DNA reads TGTGCCAGCAGGGGTTATACGGGACAGTCCTACGAGCAGTACTTC. The gene calls are TRBV6-5 and TRBJ2-7; 7 nucleotides agree with TRBD1. The germline CDR1 and CDR2 sequences are MNHEY and SVGAGI. The V segment lost 6 bases and the J segment 1 base; nucleotides outside the gene matches: 9. The CDR3 totals 15 residues.

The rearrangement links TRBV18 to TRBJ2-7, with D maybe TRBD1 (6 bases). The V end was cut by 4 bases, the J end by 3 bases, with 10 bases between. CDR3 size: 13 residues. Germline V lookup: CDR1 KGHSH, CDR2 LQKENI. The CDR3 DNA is TGTGCCAGCTCACTTGGACAGCACTACGAGCAGTACTTC. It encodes CASSLGQHYEQYF.

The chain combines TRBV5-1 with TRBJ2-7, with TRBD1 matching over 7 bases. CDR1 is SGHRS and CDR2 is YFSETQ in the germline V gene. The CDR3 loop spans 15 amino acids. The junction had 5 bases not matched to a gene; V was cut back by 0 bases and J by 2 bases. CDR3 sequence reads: CASSLATGSPYEQYF. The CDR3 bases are TGCGCCAGCAGCTTGGCGACAGGGAGCCCCTACGAGCAGTACTTC.

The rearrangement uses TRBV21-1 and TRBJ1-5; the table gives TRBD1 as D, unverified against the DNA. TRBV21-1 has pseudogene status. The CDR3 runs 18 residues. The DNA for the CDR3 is TGTGCCAGCAGCAAAGGAGTGCGGGACAGGGGAAACAATCAGCCCCAGCATTTT. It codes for CASSKGVRDRGNNQPQHF.

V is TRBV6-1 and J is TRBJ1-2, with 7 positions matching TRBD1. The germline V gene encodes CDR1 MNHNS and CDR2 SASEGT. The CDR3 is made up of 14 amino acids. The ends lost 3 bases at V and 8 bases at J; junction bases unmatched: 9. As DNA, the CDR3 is TGTGCCAGCAGTGATAGACCCGGAGGGGGCGGCTACACCTTC. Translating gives CASSDRPGGGGYTF.

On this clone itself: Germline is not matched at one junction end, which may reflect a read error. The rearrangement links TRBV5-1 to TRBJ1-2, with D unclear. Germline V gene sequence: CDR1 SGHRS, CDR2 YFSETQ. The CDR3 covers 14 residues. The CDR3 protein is CASSLAGENYGYPF. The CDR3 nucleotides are TGCGCCAGCAGCTTGGCCGGAGAGAACTATGGCTACCCCTTC.

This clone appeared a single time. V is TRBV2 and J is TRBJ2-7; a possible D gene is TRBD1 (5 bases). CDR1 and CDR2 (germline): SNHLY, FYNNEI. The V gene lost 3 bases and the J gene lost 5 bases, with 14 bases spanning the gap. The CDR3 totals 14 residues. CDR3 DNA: TGTGCCAGCAGTGACCTAGGGGTTCAGAACGAGCAGTACTTC. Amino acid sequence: CASSDLGVQNEQYF. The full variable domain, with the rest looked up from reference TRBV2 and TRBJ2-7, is EPEVTQTPSHQVTQMGQEVILRCVPISNHLYFYWYRQILGQKVEFLVSFYNNEISEKSEIFDDQFSVERPDGSNFTLKIRSTKLEDSAMYFCASSDLGVQNEQYFGPGTRLTVT.

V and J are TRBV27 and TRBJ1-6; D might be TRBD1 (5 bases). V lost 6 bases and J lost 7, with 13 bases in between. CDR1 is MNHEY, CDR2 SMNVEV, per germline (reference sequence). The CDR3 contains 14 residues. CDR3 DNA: TGTGCCAGCAGCGGCCCGACAGCCAATTCACCCCTCCACTTT. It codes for CASSGPTANSPLHF.

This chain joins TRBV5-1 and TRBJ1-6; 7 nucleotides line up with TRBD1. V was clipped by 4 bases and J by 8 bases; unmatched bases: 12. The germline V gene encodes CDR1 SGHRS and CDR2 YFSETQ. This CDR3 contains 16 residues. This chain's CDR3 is CASSPRLRGRDSPLHF. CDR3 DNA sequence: TGCGCCAGCAGCCCGAGACTGAGGGGGCGAGATTCACCCCTCCACTTT.

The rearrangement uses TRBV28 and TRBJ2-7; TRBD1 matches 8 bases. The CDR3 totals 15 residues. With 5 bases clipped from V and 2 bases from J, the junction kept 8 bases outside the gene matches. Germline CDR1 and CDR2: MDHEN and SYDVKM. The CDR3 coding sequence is TGTGCCAGCAGTCGTAGGACAGGGATAACCTACGAGCAGTACTTC. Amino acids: CASSRRTGITYEQYF.

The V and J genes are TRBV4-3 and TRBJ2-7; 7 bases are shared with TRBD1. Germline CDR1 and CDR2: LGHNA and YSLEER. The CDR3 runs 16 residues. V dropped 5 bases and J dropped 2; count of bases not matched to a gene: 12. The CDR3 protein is CASSATGTVIPYEQYF. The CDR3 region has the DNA TGCGCCAGCAGCGCGACCGGGACAGTGATTCCCTACGAGCAGTACTTC.

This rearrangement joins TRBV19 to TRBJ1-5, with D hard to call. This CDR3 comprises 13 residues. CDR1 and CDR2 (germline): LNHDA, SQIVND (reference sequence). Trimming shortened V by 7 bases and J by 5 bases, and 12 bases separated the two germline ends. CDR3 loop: CASTSVRDQPQHF. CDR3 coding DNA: TGTGCCAGTACGTCGGTTCGGGATCAGCCCCAGCATTTT. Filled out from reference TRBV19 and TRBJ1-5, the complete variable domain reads DGGITQSPKYLFRKEGQNVTLSCEQNLNHDAMYWYRQDPGQGLRLIYYSQIVNDFQKGDIAEGYSVSREKKESFPLTVTSAQKNPTAFYLCASTSVRDQPQHFGDGTRLSIL.

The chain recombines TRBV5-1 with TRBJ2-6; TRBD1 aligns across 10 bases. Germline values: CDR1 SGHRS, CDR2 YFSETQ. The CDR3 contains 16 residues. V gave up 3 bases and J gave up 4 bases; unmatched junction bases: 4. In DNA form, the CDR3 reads TGCGCCAGCAGCTGGGACAGGGGATCCGGGGCCAACGTCCTGACTTTC. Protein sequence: CASSWDRGSGANVLTF.

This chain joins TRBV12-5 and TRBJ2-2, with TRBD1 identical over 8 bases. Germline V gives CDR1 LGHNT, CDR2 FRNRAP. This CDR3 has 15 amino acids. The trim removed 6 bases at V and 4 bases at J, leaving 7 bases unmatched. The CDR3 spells CASGPTGEATGELFF. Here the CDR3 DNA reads TGTGCTAGTGGCCCGACAGGGGAGGCCACCGGGGAGCTGTTTTTT.

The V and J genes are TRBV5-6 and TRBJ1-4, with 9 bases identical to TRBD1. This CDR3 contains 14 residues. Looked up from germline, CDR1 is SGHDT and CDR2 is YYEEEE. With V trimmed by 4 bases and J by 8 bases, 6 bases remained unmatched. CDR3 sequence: CASSRTGVKEKLFF. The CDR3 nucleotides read TGTGCCAGCAGCCGGACAGGGGTAAAGGAAAAACTGTTTTTT.

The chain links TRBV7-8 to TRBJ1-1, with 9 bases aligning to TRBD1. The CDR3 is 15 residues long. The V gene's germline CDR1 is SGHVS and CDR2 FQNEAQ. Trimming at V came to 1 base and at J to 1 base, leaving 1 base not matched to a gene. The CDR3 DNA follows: TGTGCCAGCAGCTTAGAGGGACAGGGGAACACTGAAGCTTTCTTT. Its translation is CASSLEGQGNTEAFF.

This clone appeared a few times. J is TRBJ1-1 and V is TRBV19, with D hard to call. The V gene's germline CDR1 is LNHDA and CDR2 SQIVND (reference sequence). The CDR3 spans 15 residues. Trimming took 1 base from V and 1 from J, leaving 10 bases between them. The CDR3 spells CASSIVYSPNTEAFF. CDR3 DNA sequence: TGTGCCAGTAGTATAGTCTACAGCCCGAACACTGAAGCTTTCTTT.

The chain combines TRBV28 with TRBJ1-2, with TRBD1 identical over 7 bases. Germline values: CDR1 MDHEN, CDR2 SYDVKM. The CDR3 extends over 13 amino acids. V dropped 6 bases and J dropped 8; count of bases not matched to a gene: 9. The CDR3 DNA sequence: TGTGCCAGCAGACCACAGGGGCCCAGCGGCTACACCTTC. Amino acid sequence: CASRPQGPSGYTF.

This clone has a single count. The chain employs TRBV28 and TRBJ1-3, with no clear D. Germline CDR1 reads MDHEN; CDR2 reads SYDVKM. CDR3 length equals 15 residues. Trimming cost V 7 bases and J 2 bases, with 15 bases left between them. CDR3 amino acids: CASNSVGRAGNTIYF. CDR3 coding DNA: TGTGCCAGCAATTCGGTCGGGAGGGCTGGAAACACCATATATTTT. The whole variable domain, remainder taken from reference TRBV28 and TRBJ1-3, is DVKVTQSSRYLVKRTGEKVFLECVQDMDHENMFWYRQDPGLGLRLIYFSYDVKMKEKGDIPEGYSVSREKKERFSLILESASTNQTSMYLCASNSVGRAGNTIYFGEGSWLTVV.

The CDR3 protein is CASTLTSGRADEQFF. In nucleotides, the CDR3 is TGTGCCAGCACCCTGACTAGCGGGAGGGCCGATGAGCAGTTCTTC. This rearrangement joins TRBV6-5 to TRBJ2-1; TRBD2 agrees at 14 bases. CDR1 is MNHEY, CDR2 SVGAGI, per germline. The CDR3 sequence is 15 residues long. Trimming took 7 bases from V and 8 from J; bases not matched to a gene: 7.

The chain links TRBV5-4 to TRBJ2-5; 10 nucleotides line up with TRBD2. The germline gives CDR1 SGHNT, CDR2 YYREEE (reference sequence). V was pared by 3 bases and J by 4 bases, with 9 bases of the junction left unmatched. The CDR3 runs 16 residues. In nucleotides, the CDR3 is TGTGCCAGCAGCTCGTCTAGCGGGAGAGGGGGAGAGACCCAGTACTTC. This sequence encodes CASSSSSGRGGETQYF.

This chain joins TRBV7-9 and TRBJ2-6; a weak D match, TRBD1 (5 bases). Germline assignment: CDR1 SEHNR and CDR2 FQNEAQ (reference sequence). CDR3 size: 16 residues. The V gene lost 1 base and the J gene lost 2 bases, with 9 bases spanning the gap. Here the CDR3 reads CASSLGSGTGANVLTF. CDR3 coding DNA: TGTGCCAGCAGCTTAGGCTCAGGGACTGGGGCCAACGTCCTGACTTTC.

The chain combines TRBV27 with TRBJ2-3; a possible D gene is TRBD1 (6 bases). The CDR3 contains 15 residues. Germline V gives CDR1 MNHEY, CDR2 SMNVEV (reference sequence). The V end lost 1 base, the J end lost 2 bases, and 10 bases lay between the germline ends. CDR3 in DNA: TGTGCCAGCAGTTTATTGGGGGCCTACACAGATACGCAGTATTTT. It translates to CASSLLGAYTDTQYF.

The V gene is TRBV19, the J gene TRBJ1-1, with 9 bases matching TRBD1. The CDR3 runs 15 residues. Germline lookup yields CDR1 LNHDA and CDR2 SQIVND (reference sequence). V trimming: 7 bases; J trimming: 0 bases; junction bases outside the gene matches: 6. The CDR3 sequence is CASTEGTGMNTEAFF. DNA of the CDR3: TGTGCCAGTACCGAGGGGACAGGGATGAACACTGAAGCTTTCTTT.

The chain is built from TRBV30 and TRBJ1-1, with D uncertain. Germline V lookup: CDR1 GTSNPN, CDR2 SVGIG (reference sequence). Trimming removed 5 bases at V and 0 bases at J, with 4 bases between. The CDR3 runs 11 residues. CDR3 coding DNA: TGTGCCTGGTCTGTGAACACTGAAGCTTTCTTT. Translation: CAWSVNTEAFF.

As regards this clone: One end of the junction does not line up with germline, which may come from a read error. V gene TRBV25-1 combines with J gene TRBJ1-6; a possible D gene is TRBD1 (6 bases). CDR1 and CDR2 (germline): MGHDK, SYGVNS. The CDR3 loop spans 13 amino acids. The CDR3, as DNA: TGTGCCAGCAGTGAACGAGGAGAACAGGGTTTTCGGTTT. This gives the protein CASSERGEQGFRF. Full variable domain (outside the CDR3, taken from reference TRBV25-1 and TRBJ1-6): EADIYQTPRYLVIGTGKKITLECSQTMGHDKMYWYQQDPGMELHLIHYSYGVNSTEKGDLSSESTVSRIRTEHFPLTLESARPSHTSQYLCASSERGEQGFRFGNGTRLTVT.